Sequencing of this T cell receptor beta chain was carried out in a study of cytomegalovirus exposure and HLA in healthy donors. About the research overall: A prior analysis found 95 million to 140 million unique TCR beta sequences from 150 million to 200 million T cells. From donors who were HLA-typed, an early data release held about 89 million unique TCRs.

This CDR3 contains 13 residues. The germline gives CDR1 MNHEY, CDR2 SVGAGI. V dropped 5 bases and J dropped 8; count of bases not matched to a gene: 4. Overall study findings and caveats: Cytomegalovirus-associated TCR beta chains were listed, numbering some 150.

As to this clone: Its antigen is as yet unknown.

PCR used 60 Vbeta primers and 13 Jbeta primers. Generated by immunoSEQ multiplex PCR, the TCRdb table keeps only in-frame clones and is missing some. The sample lists 100,000 to 150,000 clones, 55% to 75% occurring once. The sequence derives from a woman aged 40 to 55 in good health and CMV-seropositive. The gene calls are TRBV6-5 and TRBJ1-1, with 11 bases matching TRBD1. Material for sequencing was PBMCs. The CDR3 bases are TGTGCCAGCAGTCCCGGACAGGGGGCCGAAGCTTTCTTT. Translating gives CASSPGQGAEAFF.